This TCR beta chain was obtained from a study of cytomegalovirus exposure and HLA in healthy donors. Study in general: HLA-typed donors were the source of about 90 million unique TCRs held in an early data release.

PCR used 60 Vbeta primers and 13 Jbeta primers. The table came from immunoSEQ multiplex PCR; TCRdb's copy has only in-frame clones and leaves some out. This table has about 140,000 clones, around 10% appearing once. This clone has only a few counts. The length of the CDR3 is 15 residues. CDR1 is SQVTM, CDR2 ANQGSEA, per germline. The V end was cut by 4 bases, the J end by 5 bases, with 21 bases between. The chain links TRBV29-1 to TRBJ2-7; TRBD2 is a possible D gene (6 bases). This receptor was identified in a man in his fifties in good health and CMV-seronegative. Sequences were obtained from PBMCs. CDR3 DNA sequence: TGCAGCGTTGGTGGGCTGGAGGGATTTGGGGACGAGCAGTACTTC. Encoded protein: CSVGGLEGFGDEQYF.